This TCR beta chain was recovered during a study of shared clonotypes between healthy human individuals. About the study: The plates for each donor numbered three CD4 naive, three CD4 memory, two CD8 naive and one CD8 memory.

The length of the CDR3 is 14 residues. V was pared by 1 base and J by 5 bases, with 9 bases between. Germline V lookup: CDR1 MNHNY, CDR2 SVGAGI (reference sequence). Study-wide results and caveats: Relative to their counterparts shared across all four donors, non-shared clonotypes exhibited diminished generation probabilities. Genetic and exposure-history diversity was limited by the small donor number. Generally, estimated richness proved larger in naive subsets than it did in memory subsets.

Generated by immunoSEQ multiplex PCR, the TCRdb table keeps only in-frame clones and is missing some. The table records more than 2,000,000 clones, over 90% of them present only once. Details on this clone: Its antigen remains unknown.

V and J are TRBV6-6 and TRBJ2-1; D gene uncertain. Sequenced sample: naive CD4+ T cells from PBMCs. The subset here: CD45RA+ positively selected. This sequence was found in a man aged 18 to 30 in good health. Some clones in this sample may be carry-over from other donors' samples. The CDR3 DNA sequence: TGTGCCAGCAGTTACTTGGGTGCAGACAATGAGCAGTTCTTC. It specifies CASSYLGADNEQFF.